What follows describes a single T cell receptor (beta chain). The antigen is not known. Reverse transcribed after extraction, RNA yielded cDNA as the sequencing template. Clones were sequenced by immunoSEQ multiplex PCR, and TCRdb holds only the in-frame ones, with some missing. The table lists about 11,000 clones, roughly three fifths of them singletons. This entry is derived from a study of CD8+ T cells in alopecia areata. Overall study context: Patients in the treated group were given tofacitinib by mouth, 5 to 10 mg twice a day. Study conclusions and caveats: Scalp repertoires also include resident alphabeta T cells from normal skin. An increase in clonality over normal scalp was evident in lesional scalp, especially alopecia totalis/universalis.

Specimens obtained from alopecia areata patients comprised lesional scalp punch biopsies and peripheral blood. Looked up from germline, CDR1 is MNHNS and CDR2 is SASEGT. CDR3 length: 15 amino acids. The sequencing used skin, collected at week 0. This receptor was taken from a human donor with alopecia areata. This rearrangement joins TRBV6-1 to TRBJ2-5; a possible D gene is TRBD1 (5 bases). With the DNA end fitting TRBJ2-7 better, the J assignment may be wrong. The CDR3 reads CASSEVRTQSYEQYF. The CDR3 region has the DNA TGTGCCAGCAGTGAAGTCCGGACACAATCCTACGAGCAGTACTTC.